The rows below give T cell receptor beta chains drawn from one sample of a study of OX40 agonist ivuxolimab in advanced cancers. Measured with immunoSEQ multiplex PCR; TCRdb has only the in-frame clones, and not every one. The sample has about 88,000 clones, approximately 85% seen once. The sequenced sample was CD4+ or CD8+ T cells sorted from blood, obtained in a trial of the OX40 agonist ivuxolimab. These receptors originate from an adult with an advanced solid tumor such as melanoma, head and neck, liver or kidney cancer. CDR3s include the opening cysteine and the closing phenylalanine or tryptophan. The D gene is left open where the match is weak. The listing skips clone size in some rows; elsewhere it reads once, few, many or a size class.

j_call v_call d_call clone_size cdr3_aa cdr3_nt
TRBJ1-1 TRBV7-6 . . CASSLTRALWAEAFF TGTGCCAGCAGCTTAACCCGGGCCCTATGGGCTGAAGCTTTCTTT
TRBJ1-2 TRBV28 . . CASSYKSDGYGYTF TGTGCCAGCAGTTATAAGTCCGACGGCTATGGCTACACCTTC
TRBJ2-7 TRBV30 . . CAWSLSSRLRKRHEQYF TGTGCCTGGAGTCTAAGCTCGAGGCTCCGGAAAAGACACGAGCAGTACTTC
TRBJ2-5 TRBV5-4 . . CASSFREETQYF TGTGCCAGCAGCTTTAGAGAAGAGACCCAGTACTTC
TRBJ1-1 TRBV18 TRBD1 . CASSPRTGGMNTEAFF TGTGCCAGCTCACCCCGAACAGGGGGGATGAACACTGAAGCTTTCTTT
TRBJ1-4 TRBV2 TRBD1 . CASSATGGINEKLFF TGTGCCAGCAGTGCTACAGGGGGCATTAATGAAAAACTGTTTTTT
TRBJ2-3 TRBV4-1 TRBD1 . CASSQFANRGSTDTQYF TGCGCCAGCAGCCAATTTGCGAACAGGGGGAGCACAGATACGCAGTATTTT
TRBJ2-1 TRBV11-1 . . CASSSSLDLSYNEQFF TGTGCCAGCAGCTCTTCCCTGGACTTATCCTACAATGAGCAGTTCTTC
TRBJ1-3 TRBV10-3 . . CAISGANSGNTIYF TGTGCCATCAGTGGTGCAAACTCTGGAAACACCATATATTTT
TRBJ2-3 TRBV7-2 . . CASSPPAPTPRGPYF TGTGCCAGCAGCCCTCCCGCCCCTACCCCCCGGGGCCCGTATTTT
TRBJ2-4 TRBV25-1 . . CASSGLQGRYQYF TGTGCCAGCTCCGGGCTCCAGGGGAGGTATCAGTACTTC
TRBJ1-4 TRBV28 . . CASRQNEKLFF TGTGCCAGCAGGCAGAATGAAAAACTGTTTTTT
TRBJ1-3 TRBV9 TRBD1 . CASSVDQGDGNTIYF TGTGCCAGCAGCGTAGATCAGGGGGATGGAAACACCATATATTTT
TRBJ2-3 TRBV5-1 . few CASSLDYRDPDTQYF TGCGCCAGCAGCTTGGATTACAGGGATCCAGATACGCAGTATTTT
TRBJ2-1 TRBV4-3 TRBD1 once CASSRLGQGAENEQFF TGCGCCAGCAGCCGCCTGGGACAGGGCGCGGAAAATGAGCAGTTCTTC
TRBJ2-1 TRBV7-3 TRBD2 . CASSALAGGSYNEQFF TGTGCCAGCAGCGCCTTAGCGGGAGGGTCCTACAATGAGCAGTTCTTC
TRBJ2-1 TRBV4-2 TRBD2 few CASSQVSAGVGGDEQFF TGTGCCAGCAGCCAAGTATCGGCGGGAGTAGGCGGCGATGAGCAGTTCTTC
TRBJ2-3 TRBV28 TRBD1 . CASSPLPGQRSRDTQYF TGTGCCAGCAGTCCGCTACCGGGACAGAGATCGAGGGATACGCAGTATTTT
TRBJ2-3 TRBV19 TRBD1 . CASRKYEGARSDTQYF TGTGCCAGCCGCAAGTACGAGGGGGCTAGGTCAGATACGCAGTATTTT
TRBJ2-3 TRBV15 . once CATSRGPDTQYF TGTGCCACCAGCAGAGGGCCAGATACGCAGTATTTT
TRBJ1-1 TRBV10-3 TRBD1 once CAISRLQGVNTEAFF TGTGCCATCAGTAGATTACAGGGGGTTAACACTGAAGCTTTCTTT
TRBJ1-2 TRBV6-5 . . CASSYGISNYGYTF TGTGCCAGCAGTTACGGAATTTCTAACTATGGCTACACCTTC
TRBJ2-3 TRBV4-2 TRBD2 . CASSATPSGGTDTQYF TGTGCCAGCAGCGCGACTCCTAGCGGGGGCACAGATACGCAGTATTTT
TRBJ1-1 TRBV5-3 TRBD1 . CARSFGTGMNTEAFF TGTGCCAGAAGCTTTGGGACAGGGATGAACACTGAAGCTTTCTTT
TRBJ2-7 TRBV7-3 TRBD2 . CASSSLGRTSGRSNSYEQYF TGTGCCAGCAGCTCCCTCGGAAGGACTAGCGGGAGGTCTAACTCCTACGAGCAGTACTTC
TRBJ1-4 TRBV29-1 . . CSAEDTSNEKLFF TGCAGCGCCGAAGACACCTCTAATGAAAAACTGTTTTTT
TRBJ2-7 TRBV5-1 . . CASSLAPAGSSSYERYF TGCGCCAGCAGCTTGGCTCCTGCGGGATCATCCTCTTACGAGCGGTACTTC